Listed below are T cell receptor beta chains from one sample, sequenced in a study of T-cell reconstitution after alpha-beta-depleted transplantation in children. TCRdb recomputed calls from the PCR reads with MiXCR, one row per CDR3 protein. The top ten clones hold 5.5% of a sample with about 200,000 distinct CDR3 sequences, 6.6% of them seen once. Sequencing was performed on PBMCs, taken before TCRalphabeta/CD19-depleted stem cell transplant. The source of these receptors is a boy aged 2 to 10 with acute lymphoblastic leukemia, due to receive a stem cell transplant. Both conserved end residues are part of each CDR3. A D gene is named only where the DNA matches it firmly. Some rows have no size entry. The others give once, few or many, or a class for an expanded clone.

size	V	J	D	DNA	CDR3
few	TRBV29-1	TRBJ1-4	NA	TGCAGCGTGATTCGATACAAGGACGGGGGTGAAAAACTGTTTTTT	CSVIRYKDGGEKLFF
few	TRBV7-7	TRBJ2-2	NA	TGTGCTAGCAGCCCCGGGTCGGACACCGTTTTAGCCGGGGAGCTGTTTTTT	CASSPGSDTVLAGELFF
many	TRBV20-1	TRBJ2-1	NA	TGCAGTGTCCGAAGGGGGACCGTTAATGAGCAGTTCTTC	CSVRRGTVNEQFF
NA	TRBV7-9	TRBJ2-2	TRBD2	TGTGCCAGCAGTTCTTCTAGCGGGAGGCCCACCGGGGAGCTGTTTTTT	CASSSSSGRPTGELFF
many	TRBV12-3/TRBV12-4	TRBJ2-7	TRBD2	TGTGCCAGCAGTTTCGGGGGGGCCCTGTACGAGCAGTACTTC	CASSFGGALYEQYF
few	TRBV5-1	TRBJ2-3	NA	TGCGCCAGCAGCTTAGACTCGTATACGCAGTATTTT	CASSLDSYTQYF
few	TRBV10-3	TRBJ2-1	NA	TGTGCCATCAGAGGACAGGGACTAAACTACGCCGGGTATGAGCAGTTCTTC	CAIRGQGLNYAGYEQFF
few	TRBV7-8	TRBJ1-4	TRBD1	TGTGCCAGCAGCCGAAGGACAGGGGGGTATGAAAAACTGTTTTTT	CASSRRTGGYEKLFF
NA	TRBV15	TRBJ1-1	NA	TGTGCCACCAGCAGAGGGGAGAGGGAAGCTTTCTTT	CATSRGEREAFF
many	TRBV28	TRBJ2-7	TRBD2	TGTGCCTTCCCGGGCGGGAGCTCCTACGAGCAGTACTTC	CAFPGGSSYEQYF
many	TRBV28	TRBJ2-1	NA	TGTGCAGGGGGGGCCTACAATGAGCAGTTCTTC	CAGGAYNEQFF
many	TRBV7-9	TRBJ1-1	NA	TGTGCCAGCAGCTTTTCGACAGACAACACTGAAGCTTTCTTT	CASSFSTDNTEAFF
many	TRBV28	TRBJ1-6	NA	TGTGCCAGTAACTTTGAGGCAGGAAGCTCACCCCTCCACTTT	CASNFEAGSSPLHF
many	TRBV28	TRBJ1-2	NA	TGTGCCAGCAGCAGCTACGAGGGGCTCCTAAATGGCTACACCTTC	CASSSYEGLLNGYTF
NA	TRBV28	TRBJ1-1	TRBD1	TGTGCCAGCAGCACCCGGACAGGCATGAACACTGAAGCTTTCTTT	CASSTRTGMNTEAFF
NA	TRBV2	TRBJ2-1	NA	TGTGCCAGCAGTGCTGCCAGATTCAATGAGCAGTTCTTC	CASSAARFNEQFF
many	TRBV5-1	TRBJ2-7	TRBD2	TGCGCCAGCAGCTTGAGGGGACTAGCGGGAGACGAGCAGTACTTC	CASSLRGLAGDEQYF
NA	TRBV3-1	TRBJ2-3	NA	TGTGCCAGCAGGGCCGTCGGGGATACGCAGTATTTT	CASRAVGDTQYF
NA	TRBV5-1	TRBJ2-5	NA	TGCGCCATCAATAAAGACTTGCAAGAGACCCAGTACTTC	CAINKDLQETQYF
many	TRBV10-2	TRBJ2-1	NA	TGCGCCAGCAGTGTATTATACAATGAGCAGTTCTTC	CASSVLYNEQFF
many	TRBV28	TRBJ1-2	NA	TGTGCCATCGAGGAGGGAAGACCTAACTATGGCTACACCTTC	CAIEEGRPNYGYTF
NA	TRBV7-6	TRBJ1-2	TRBD1	TGTGCCAGCAGCTCTCGACGGGACAGGAATTATGGCTACACCTTC	CASSSRRDRNYGYTF
few	TRBV20-1	TRBJ1-5	TRBD1	TGCAGTGCCGAGGACAGGGAAGAACAGCCCCAGCATTTT	CSAEDREEQPQHF
few	TRBV11-2	TRBJ2-3	TRBD2	TGTGCCAGCAGCTTAGTCCCCACTAGCGGGGGATTCCGGACTAGCACAGATACGCAGTATTTT	CASSLVPTSGGFRTSTDTQYF
few	TRBV6-4	TRBJ2-3	NA	TGTGCCAGCAGTGAACAACACCCACGAGGAGATACGCAGTATTTT	CASSEQHPRGDTQYF
NA	TRBV3-1	TRBJ2-3	NA	TGTGCCAGCAGAGGTATTTCTAGCACAGATACGCAGTATTTT	CASRGISSTDTQYF
many	TRBV5-1	TRBJ2-2	NA	TGCGCCAGCAGCCTTGAACAGGCGAACACCGGGGAGCTGTTTTTT	CASSLEQANTGELFF
many	TRBV11-2	TRBJ2-5	TRBD2	TGTGCCAGCAGCTTAGGACTAGCGGGGAACGAGTACCAAGAGACCCAGTACTTC	CASSLGLAGNEYQETQYF
many	TRBV7-3	TRBJ2-1	NA	TGTGCCAGCAGCTTCTCTTGGAGCTCCTACAATGAGCAGTTCTTC	CASSFSWSSYNEQFF
many	TRBV28	TRBJ2-7	TRBD1	TGTGCCAGCAGGGGACAGGGAATCTACGAGCAGTACTTC	CASRGQGIYEQYF
few	TRBV2	TRBJ1-5	NA	TGTGCCAGCGCGTCTAACAGCCCGGGCGGTAGGCCCCAGCATTTT	CASASNSPGGRPQHF
many	TRBV7-2	TRBJ2-3	NA	TGTGCCAGCACCGCAGGCGTGACATACACAGATACGCAGTATTTT	CASTAGVTYTDTQYF
many	TRBV10-3	TRBJ1-5	NA	TGTGCCATCAGTGAGTCACAGGGAAGTGTGGCTCAGCCCCAGCATTTT	CAISESQGSVAQPQHF
few	TRBV20-1	TRBJ1-1	NA	TGCAGTGCTAGCCGCCTGGGGAACACTGAAGCTTTCTTT	CSASRLGNTEAFF
many	TRBV7-2	TRBJ2-4	TRBD1	TGTGCCAGCAGCTTCCGCCAGGGGGACATTCAGTACTTC	CASSFRQGDIQYF
many	TRBV24-1	TRBJ2-3	NA	TGTGCCACCAGTGATCCGATAGCCGGCGGCACAGATACGCAGTATTTT	CATSDPIAGGTDTQYF
many	TRBV12-3/TRBV12-4	TRBJ2-1	TRBD2	TGTGCCAGCAGTGTACCCCCCTTACTAGCGGGAGAACTGGAAGAGTTCTTC	CASSVPPLLAGELEEFF
NA	TRBV7-2	TRBJ2-3	TRBD2	TGTGCCAGCAGCTTAGTGCCTTATCGGGGGGGCCTGTCGGTCACAGATACGCAGTATTTT	CASSLVPYRGGLSVTDTQYF
few	TRBV4-1	TRBJ2-7	NA	TGCGCCAGCAGCCAGAAGGAAGCGGCCTACGAGCAGTACTTC	CASSQKEAAYEQYF
many	TRBV6-1	TRBJ1-1	TRBD1	TGTGCCAGCGTCCCGGGACAGGGGAACACTGAAGCTTTCTTT	CASVPGQGNTEAFF
few	TRBV6-2/TRBV6-3	TRBJ1-5	NA	TGTGCCAGCAGGGGACCTAATGATCAGCCCCAGCATTTT	CASRGPNDQPQHF
NA	TRBV3-1	TRBJ2-5	TRBD2	TGTGCCACCTCCCACCTCGTAGCGGGAGCCGAAGAGACCCAGTACTTC	CATSHLVAGAEETQYF
many	TRBV27	TRBJ2-7	NA	TGTGCCAGCAGTTTATCCGTCATCGCTTGGCCCCACGGCGAGCAGTACTTC	CASSLSVIAWPHGEQYF
many	TRBV20-1	TRBJ1-1	TRBD1	TGCAGTGCTGGGGACAGGGGATCCCCAGCTATGAACACTGAAGCTTTCTTT	CSAGDRGSPAMNTEAFF
many	TRBV29-1	TRBJ2-1	TRBD2	TGCAGCGTTGCGGGGGGACCGGAATTTGATGAGCAGTTCTTC	CSVAGGPEFDEQFF
NA	TRBV27	TRBJ2-1	NA	TGTGCCAGCAGTCACGCCGGGAATGAGCAGTTCTTC	CASSHAGNEQFF
many	TRBV20-1	TRBJ1-6	NA	TGCAGTGCTAGAGCCCAGGGTAATAATTCACCCCTCCACTTT	CSARAQGNNSPLHF
many	TRBV9	TRBJ2-7	NA	TGTGCCAGCAGCGAGACGGGGGACCTACGGGGCGAGCAGTACTTC	CASSETGDLRGEQYF
many	TRBV21-1	TRBJ1-5	NA	TGTGCCAACATAGTACCGGGACATAAGAGCAATCAGCCCCAGCATTTT	CANIVPGHKSNQPQHF
many	TRBV28	TRBJ2-5	NA	TGTGCCAGCAGTTTCGGGAAAGGGGACTTTACTCGCCAAGAGACCCAGTACTTC	CASSFGKGDFTRQETQYF
many	TRBV7-6	TRBJ2-5	TRBD2	TGTGCCAGCAGACCAGCGGGGGAAGAGACCCATTACTTC	CASRPAGEETHYF
many	TRBV28	TRBJ2-7	TRBD2	TGTGCCAGCAGTTCTAGACTAGCGGGGTTAACCTACGAGCAGTACTTC	CASSSRLAGLTYEQYF
NA	TRBV9	TRBJ2-5	NA	TGTGCCAGCAGCGTAGCTCCTACTAGCCAAGAGACCCAGTACTTC	CASSVAPTSQETQYF
many	TRBV18	TRBJ2-1	NA	TGTGCCAGCTCACCTCCCCGCTACGCCTACAATGAGCAGTTCTTC	CASSPPRYAYNEQFF
many	TRBV27	TRBJ2-7	TRBD2	TGTGCCAGCAGGGCCGGGGGGGAAAACTACGAGCAGTACTTC	CASRAGGENYEQYF